Below are 30 T cell receptor beta chains sequenced from a single sample in a study of blood T cell repertoires in COVID-19. The repertoire was sequenced with immunoSEQ multiplex PCR; TCRdb's copy has only in-frame clones and lacks some. The table records about 670,000 clones, 80% to 90% of them present only once. The sample consisted of peripheral blood. The source of these receptors is a woman younger than 35 with acute or convalescent COVID-19.

This clone was counted a single time. The chain combines TRBV9 with TRBJ1-1; D call uncertain. This CDR3 is 15 amino acids long. Germline-derived CDR1 and CDR2 are SGDLS and YYNGEE. Trimming took 0 bases from V and 0 from J, leaving 9 bases between them. The CDR3 DNA reads TGTGCCAGCAGCGTAGTCGAGGGTCTGAACACTGAAGCTTTCTTT. Its protein product is CASSVVEGLNTEAFF.

This chain connects TRBV19 to TRBJ2-7, with a weak D call TRBD1 (5 bases). The CDR3 has 13 amino acids. Germline V lookup: CDR1 LNHDA, CDR2 SQIVND (reference sequence). Trimming took off 5 bases at V and 1 base at J, with 9 bases between the two ends. The CDR3 coding sequence is TGTGCCAGTAGTGCCAGGGTTTCCTACGAGCAGTACTTC. Protein: CASSARVSYEQYF.

This chain links TRBV7-9 with TRBJ1-1; no clear D gene. Deletions cut 6 bases from V and 0 bases from J, with 14 bases between. CDR1 and CDR2 from the germline V gene are SEHNR and FQNEAQ (reference sequence). The CDR3 extends over 15 amino acids. The CDR3 is CASRGRTVMNTEAFF. DNA for the CDR3: TGTGCCAGCAGAGGAAGGACTGTCATGAACACTGAAGCTTTCTTT.

This chain links TRBV21-1 with TRBJ2-1; TRBD1 is the table's D call and was not checked against the DNA. TRBV21-1 is a documented pseudogene. This CDR3 has 16 amino acids. In DNA form, the CDR3 reads TGTGCCACTCCGGGACAGGGACTTAGCAAGTACAATGAGCAGTTCTTC. This encodes CATPGQGLSKYNEQFF.

Remarks on this clone: Different DNA sequences within this sample yield the same CDR3. The gene calls are TRBV27 and TRBJ1-1, with a tentative D call TRBD1 (6 bases). Trimming pared 6 bases from V and 4 bases from J, leaving 15 bases between. Per germline, CDR1 MNHEY and CDR2 SMNVEV (reference sequence). The length of the CDR3 is 14 residues. The CDR3 reads CASSLRGGGTEAFF. The CDR3 DNA reads as TGTGCCAGCAGCCTGAGGGGGGGTGGCACTGAAGCTTTCTTT.

This chain uses TRBV7-3 with TRBJ1-1, with D uncertain. V lost 5 bases, J lost 3 bases, and 16 bases lay in between. Germline assignment: CDR1 SGHTA and CDR2 FQGTGA. This CDR3 spans 15 amino acids. The DNA of the CDR3 is TGTGCCAGCAGCCCCTTTGGTCTGGCTGACACTGAAGCTTTCTTT. Translating it yields CASSPFGLADTEAFF. Variable domain in full (rest from reference TRBV7-3 and TRBJ1-1): GAGVSQTPSNKVTEKGKYVELRCDPISGHTALYWYRQSLGQGPEFLIYFQGTGAADDSGLPNDRFFAVRPEGSVSTLKIQRTERGDSAVYLCASSPFGLADTEAFFGQGTRLTVV.

V usage is TRBV5-1 and J usage is TRBJ2-1, with 8 bases lining up with TRBD1. The trim removed 2 bases at V and 8 bases at J, leaving 9 bases unmatched. Germline assignment: CDR1 SGHRS and CDR2 YFSETQ. This CDR3 comprises 15 residues. The CDR3: CASSFKDREVDEQFF. CDR3 in DNA: TGCGCCAGCAGCTTCAAGGACAGGGAAGTGGATGAGCAGTTCTTC.

V and J are TRBV3-1 (or the pseudogene TRBV3-2) and TRBJ1-4; D gene ambiguous. Trimming removed 2 bases from V and 6 bases from J, with 4 bases in between. Looked up from germline, CDR1 is LGHDT and CDR2 is YNNKEL (reference sequence). CDR3 length: 12 amino acids. The CDR3 DNA is TGTGCCAGCAGCCAACTAGATGAAAAACTGTTTTTT. Translation gives CASSQLDEKLFF.

The chain's CDR3 is CASSWGGGGYTF. CDR3 DNA: TGTGCCAGCAGCTGGGGCGGGGGTGGCTACACCTTC. The chain recombines TRBV7-9 with TRBJ1-2; D is possibly TRBD1 (5 bases). The CDR3 runs 12 residues. V lost 4 bases to trimming and J lost 7 bases, with 10 bases between them. Germline V gene sequence: CDR1 SEHNR, CDR2 FQNEAQ (reference sequence).

The V gene is TRBV6-1, the J gene TRBJ1-5, with D uncertain. The CDR3 consists of 16 residues. Between the trimmed V and J ends, which lost 1 base and 0 bases, there was a span of 10 bases. CDR1 is MNHNS and CDR2 is SASEGT in the germline V gene. DNA for the CDR3: TGTGCCAGCAGTGAAGGTCTACCGCATAGCAATCAGCCCCAGCATTTT. Translation gives CASSEGLPHSNQPQHF.

The V gene is TRBV6-6, the J gene TRBJ1-2; possible D gene TRBD1, 5 bases. V lost 6 bases and J lost 6, with 14 bases in between. Germline assignment: CDR1 MNHNY and CDR2 SVGAGI (reference sequence). CDR3 length: 13 amino acids. CDR3 protein: CASRPSEGDGYTF. For the CDR3, the DNA is TGTGCCAGCAGACCATCAGAAGGGGATGGCTACACCTTC.

The DNA for the CDR3 is TGTGCCAGCAGCTCGGGGTATAAAGGCTGGACCGATACCTACGAGCAGTACTTC. Its protein is CASSSGYKGWTDTYEQYF. The chain links TRBV5-5 to TRBJ2-7; perhaps TRBD2 as D (5 bases). The V gene's germline CDR1 is SGHKS and CDR2 YYEKEE (reference sequence). Trimming pared 3 bases from V and 2 bases from J, leaving 24 bases between. This CDR3 comprises 18 residues. Variable domain in full (rest from reference TRBV5-5 and TRBJ2-7): DAGVTQSPTHLIKTRGQQVTLRCSPISGHKSVSWYQQVLGQGPQFIFQYYEKEERGRGNFPDRFSARQFPNYSSELNVNALLLGDSALYLCASSSGYKGWTDTYEQYFGPGTRLTVT.

The rearrangement joins TRBV2 to TRBJ1-1; 8 bases line up with TRBD1. The J segment lost 2 bases and the V segment lost 2 bases, leaving 10 bases of the junction unmatched. Germline lookup yields CDR1 SNHLY and CDR2 FYNNEI. CDR3 length equals 17 residues. CDR3 residues: CASSEWQGAFRNTEAFF. The CDR3 bases are TGTGCCAGCAGTGAATGGCAGGGGGCGTTTAGAAACACTGAAGCTTTCTTT.

The chain joins TRBV6-5 to TRBJ1-1, with 7 nucleotides matching TRBD1. The CDR3 is 13 residues long. The junction had 13 bases not matched to a gene; V was cut back by 7 bases and J by 11 bases. Germline assignment: CDR1 MNHEY and CDR2 SVGAGI. The CDR3 reads CASTTWTGISAFF. The DNA for the CDR3 is TGTGCCAGCACAACCTGGACAGGTATTAGTGCTTTCTTT.

This chain joins TRBV7-9 and TRBJ2-3, with TRBD1 matching over 7 bases. The length of the CDR3 is 17 residues. Germline lookup yields CDR1 SEHNR and CDR2 FQNEAQ (reference sequence). V dropped 3 bases and J dropped 2; count of bases not matched to a gene: 11. The CDR3 here is CASSLAQGVPSTDTQYF. The CDR3 region has the DNA TGTGCCAGCAGCTTGGCCCAGGGGGTCCCCTCCACAGATACGCAGTATTTT.

This chain joins TRBV29-1 and TRBJ1-6; 7 bases agree with TRBD1. Germline V gene data show CDR1 as SQVTM and CDR2 as ANQGSEA. The CDR3 runs to 15 residues. V shed 7 bases and J 3 bases; nucleotides not matched to a gene: 9. The CDR3 sequence: CSALTGEVYNSPLHF. The DNA for the CDR3 is TGCAGCGCCCTTACAGGGGAAGTCTATAATTCACCCCTCCACTTT.

The chain uses TRBV4-3 and TRBJ2-7, with a weak D call TRBD2 (6 bases). The germline V gene encodes CDR1 LGHNA and CDR2 YSLEER. The CDR3 totals 13 residues. Trimming took 1 base from V and 3 from J, leaving 7 bases between them. CDR3 DNA sequence: TGCGCCAGCAGCCAAGTGGGGGGCTACGAGCAGTACTTC. Translated, it gives CASSQVGGYEQYF.

This clone turned up a few times. CDR3 nucleotide sequence: TGTGCCAGCAGCCCCTTATTGTCTGCCGGGGAGCTGTTTTTT. As protein: CASSPLLSAGELFF. The V and J genes are TRBV7-6 and TRBJ2-2, with D uncertain. Trimming left V 5 bases short and J 6 bases short, with 13 bases between. Germline CDR1 SGHVS, CDR2 FNYEAQ. The CDR3 is 14 residues long.

The chain couples TRBV13 to TRBJ2-7; maybe TRBD2 (5 bases). CDR3 length equals 16 residues. Trimming left V 0 bases short and J 3 bases short, with 15 bases between. Looked up from germline, CDR1 is PRHDT and CDR2 is FYEKMQ (reference sequence). CDR3 amino acids: CASSLGRGGIRYEQYF. The CDR3 nucleotides read TGTGCCAGCAGCTTAGGTCGCGGAGGTATTCGCTACGAGCAGTACTTC.

J is TRBJ1-4 and V is TRBV7-9; D is ambiguous. This CDR3 comprises 15 residues. The germline V gene has CDR1 SEHNR and CDR2 FQNEAQ (reference sequence). The V and J ends lost 5 bases and 0 bases respectively, with 10 bases between them. CDR3 amino acids: CASSPPGTTNEKLFF. The CDR3 DNA reads TGTGCCAGCAGCCCCCCCGGGACAACTAATGAAAAACTGTTTTTT.

V usage is TRBV27 and J usage is TRBJ2-7; possible D gene TRBD2, 7 bases. Trimming took off 10 bases at V and 5 bases at J, with 24 bases between the two ends. In germline, CDR1 is MNHEY, CDR2 SMNVEV (reference sequence). This CDR3 spans 15 amino acids. CDR3 protein: CATSGLGGPPNEQYF. CDR3 in DNA: TGTGCCACTTCAGGGTTGGGGGGGCCCCCCAACGAGCAGTACTTC.

This rearrangement joins TRBV29-1 to TRBJ2-1, with 9 bases identical to TRBD2. Per germline, CDR1 SQVTM and CDR2 ANQGSEA. V lost 6 bases to trimming and J lost 6 bases; unmatched junction nucleotides: 12. The CDR3 consists of 15 residues. CDR3 coding DNA: TGCAGCGTATGGGGCGGGGGGGCTCCTGGCAATGAGCAGTTCTTC. Residues: CSVWGGGAPGNEQFF.

This rearrangement joins TRBV4-3 to TRBJ2-7; D is undetermined. CDR1 LGHNA and CDR2 YSLEER come from the germline V gene. This CDR3 comprises 13 residues. Trimming took 5 bases from V and 3 from J, leaving 11 bases between them. CDR3 nucleotide sequence: TGCGCCAGCAGCGCCCGGGTTAACTACGAGCAGTACTTC. It is translated as CASSARVNYEQYF.

V usage is TRBV10-2 and J usage is TRBJ1-1; D not resolved. Germline CDR1 reads WSHSY; CDR2 reads SAAADI. Trimming stripped 7 bases from V and 6 bases from J, with 18 bases between. This CDR3 has 14 amino acids. CDR3 in DNA: TGCGCCAGCACGGAGTCCACGGGAGCCGCTGAAGCTTTCTTT. This encodes CASTESTGAAEAFF.

This clone occurred once. The chain employs TRBV6-5 and TRBJ1-1; D may be TRBD1 (5 bases). The germline gives CDR1 MNHEY, CDR2 SVGAGI. Trimming shortened V by 7 bases and J by 1 base, and 16 bases separated the two germline ends. CDR3 size: 15 residues. CDR3 nucleotides: TGTGCCAGCATCCCGGGCGGGGCTGGGAACACTGAAGCTTTCTTT. Protein: CASIPGGAGNTEAFF.

This clone was detected once. The rearrangement links TRBV9 to TRBJ2-5, with D perhaps matching TRBD1 (5 bases). Germline V gene lookup returns CDR1 SGDLS and CDR2 YYNGEE. V shed 0 bases and J shed 1 base, with 13 bases lying between them. The CDR3 consists of 16 residues. CDR3 in amino acids: CASSVAGGAVQETQYF. Written as DNA, the CDR3 is TGTGCCAGCAGCGTAGCAGGTGGGGCAGTCCAAGAGACCCAGTACTTC. The complete variable domain, with remaining parts taken from reference TRBV9 and TRBJ2-5, reads DSGVTQTPKHLITATGQRVTLRCSPRSGDLSVYWYQQSLDQGLQFLIQYYNGEERAKGNILERFSAQQFPDLHSELNLSSLELGDSALYFCASSVAGGAVQETQYFGPGTRLLVL.

The chain carries TRBV29-1 and TRBJ1-2, with a weak D call TRBD1 (6 bases). Trimming cost V 7 bases and J 8 bases, with 17 bases left between them. CDR1 SQVTM and CDR2 ANQGSEA come from the germline V gene. The CDR3 contains 12 residues. Here the CDR3 DNA reads TGCAGCGAGGGTGACAGGTTTGGAGGCTACACCTTC. This gives the protein CSEGDRFGGYTF. Full variable domain (remainder filled in from reference TRBV29-1 and TRBJ1-2): SAVISQKPSRDICQRGTSLTIQCQVDSQVTMMFWYRQQPGQSLTLIATANQGSEATYESGFVIDKFPISRPNLTFSTLTVSNMSPEDSSIYLCSEGDRFGGYTFGSGTRLTVV.

V gene TRBV18 combines with J gene TRBJ2-3; 7 nucleotides match TRBD2. The CDR3 is 15 residues long. CDR1 and CDR2 (germline): KGHSH, LQKENI. V trimming: 3 bases; J trimming: 2 bases; junction bases outside the gene matches: 5. CDR3 DNA: TGTGCCAGCTCACCTAGAGCGGGGAACACAGATACGCAGTATTTT. It specifies CASSPRAGNTDTQYF.

CDR3 in amino acids: CASTTNPRNNLNTEAFF. DNA of the CDR3: TGTGCCAGCACCACAAACCCCCGCAACAATTTGAACACTGAAGCTTTCTTT. The J gene is TRBJ1-1, the V gene TRBV11-3; D gene ambiguous. The germline CDR1 and CDR2 sequences are SGHNT and YENEEA. V shed 7 bases and J shed 0 bases, with 21 bases lying between them. The CDR3 sequence is 17 residues long.

Of note for this clone: Distinct nucleotide sequences in the sample also encode this CDR3. This sequence joins TRBV5-1 and TRBJ1-1; D is undetermined. Trimming took 0 bases from V and 4 from J, leaving 7 bases between them. Germline V CDR1 and CDR2: SGHRS, YFSETQ. CDR3 length equals 13 residues. CDR3 nucleotides: TGCGCCAGCAGCTTGGGGGGAGGCACTGAAGCTTTCTTT. Protein product: CASSLGGGTEAFF.